The 6 T cell receptor beta chains below all came from one sample that was sequenced in a study of T-cell reconstitution after alpha-beta-depleted transplantation in children. Unique molecular identifiers featured in how the TCRbeta library was prepared. TCRdb processed the PCR reads anew with MiXCR; each CDR3 protein has one entry. The profile shows 600,000 to 700,000 distinct CDR3 sequences, approximately 15% of them singletons. The input for sequencing was PBMCs from the stem cell graft donor, taken from the stem cell graft. These receptors were collected from a human donor who donated a stem cell graft to a child with acute myeloid leukemia.

V is TRBV10-2 and J is TRBJ1-4; D possibly corresponds to TRBD1 (5 bases). The CDR3 is 13 residues long. CDR1 and CDR2 from the germline V gene are WSHSY and SAAADI. Trimming stripped 0 bases from V and 14 bases from J, with 13 bases between. As DNA, the CDR3 is TGCGCCAGCAGTGAGTCGCGGGACCGGGGGCTGTTTTTT. Protein product: CASSESRDRGLFF.

This clonotype was detected ten times or more. This rearrangement joins TRBV20-1 to TRBJ1-2; D may be TRBD1 (5 bases). The CDR3 sequence is 13 residues long. V gave up 0 bases and J gave up 4 bases, with 9 bases separating them. CDR1 is DFQATT and CDR2 is SNEGSKA in the germline V gene (reference sequence). CDR3 region: CSARDPGPYGYTF. The DNA of the CDR3 is TGCAGTGCTAGAGATCCGGGGCCCTATGGCTACACCTTC.

This clonotype has a count of ten or more. This chain links TRBV12-3 or TRBV12-4 with TRBJ1-2, with a weak D call TRBD1 (5 bases). The CDR3 is 14 amino acids. Trimming shortened V by 0 bases and J by 2 bases, and 7 bases separated the two germline ends. CDR3 DNA sequence: TGTGCCAGCAGTTTAGCTTCAGGGAACTATGGCTACACCTTC. As protein: CASSLASGNYGYTF.

This clonotype was picked up many times. The chain carries TRBV20-1 and TRBJ2-1; 12 bases align to TRBD1. This CDR3 has 15 amino acids. The V and J ends lost 4 bases and 7 bases, in that order; junction bases with no gene match: 8. Looked up from germline, CDR1 is DFQATT and CDR2 is SNEGSKA (reference sequence). DNA of the CDR3: TGCAGTGCTATTTCCGGGACAGGGGGCGGGAATGAGCAGTTCTTC. As protein: CSAISGTGGGNEQFF.

This clonotype was detected a few times. In DNA, the CDR3 is TGTGCCAGCAGTGAACCGGGACAGATTGAGACCCAGTACTTC. It encodes CASSEPGQIETQYF. This chain connects TRBV6-1 to TRBJ2-5; 7 bases are shared with TRBD1. The CDR3 has 14 residues. The trim removed 2 bases at V and 5 bases at J, leaving 5 bases unmatched. Looked up from germline, CDR1 is MNHNS and CDR2 is SASEGT.

The genes are TRBV11-2 and TRBJ2-1, with D perhaps being TRBD1 or TRBD2 (5 bases each). Looked up from germline, CDR1 is SGHAT and CDR2 is FQNNGV. The CDR3 totals 17 residues. The V end was cut by 5 bases, the J end by 0 bases, with 17 bases between. In DNA, the CDR3 is TGTGCCAGCAGCCGAAGTGGGGCTAGCCACTCCTACAATGAGCAGTTCTTC. Its translation: CASSRSGASHSYNEQFF.